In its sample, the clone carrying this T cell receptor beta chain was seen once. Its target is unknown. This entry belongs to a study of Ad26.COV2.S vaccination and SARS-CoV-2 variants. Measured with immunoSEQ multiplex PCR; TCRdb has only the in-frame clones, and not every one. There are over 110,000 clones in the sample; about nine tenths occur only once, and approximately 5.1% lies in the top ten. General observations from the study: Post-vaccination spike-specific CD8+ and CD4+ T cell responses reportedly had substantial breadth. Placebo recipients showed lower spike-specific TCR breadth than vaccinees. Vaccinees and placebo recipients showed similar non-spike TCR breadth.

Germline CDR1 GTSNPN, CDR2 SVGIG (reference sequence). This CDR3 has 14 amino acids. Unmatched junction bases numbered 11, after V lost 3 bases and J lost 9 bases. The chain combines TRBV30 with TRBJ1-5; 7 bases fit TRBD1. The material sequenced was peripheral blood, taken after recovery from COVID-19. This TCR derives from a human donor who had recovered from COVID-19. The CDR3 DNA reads TGTGCCTGGAGACAGGGGCCACCATCTTCGCCCCAGCATTTT. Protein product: CAWRQGPPSSPQHF.